This T cell receptor (beta chain) was recorded in a study of cytomegalovirus exposure and HLA in healthy donors. Primers for the PCR totalled 60 Vbeta and 13 Jbeta. Clones were read by immunoSEQ multiplex PCR, and TCRdb kept only the in-frame ones, dropping some. The sample lists about 80,000 clones, approximately 80% occurring once. This clone showed up just a few times. The CDR3 spans 16 residues. Trimming took 5 bases from V and 4 from J, leaving 20 bases between them. Germline CDR1 and CDR2: MNHNY and SVGAGI (reference sequence). The clonotype comes from a woman aged 50 to 60 in good health and CMV-seropositive. Specimen: PBMCs. This chain links TRBV6-6 with TRBJ2-5; D perhaps matches TRBD1 (6 bases). CDR3 DNA: TGTGCCAGCAGTCCAAAAGGGGGAATCGGCGGAGAGACCCAGTACTTC. This gives the protein CASSPKGGIGGETQYF.